This T cell receptor (beta chain) was identified in a study of tumor-infiltrating lymphocytes in primary liver carcinoma. Study-level information: Men and women, 30 to 69 years of age, made up the patients.

By sample share, this clonotype is medium-sized. Its antigen is currently unknown. cDNA specific to TCR beta was made from 450 to 650 ng of total RNA, with a constant-region primer employed for priming. Slightly modified ARM-PCR served as the procedure for the TCR beta libraries. These libraries came from three rounds of nested multiplex PCR. Primers for the first two PCR rounds were TRBV1-TRBV30 forward primers and a C-beta reverse primer (around 10 cycles per round). TCRdb called the multiplex PCR reads again in MiXCR, with one record for every CDR3 protein. The repertoire consists of tens of thousands of distinct CDR3 sequences, with 70% to 85% occurring once and the leading ten covering roughly 15%. Study-wide points: Less overlap was seen in tumor-adjacent and tumor-blood pairs than in tumor region pairs. Tumors reached a significantly greater top-250-clone fraction than blood did (p = 0.039).

The germline CDR1 and CDR2 sequences are MGHRA and YSYEKL. Trimming took off 4 bases at V and 6 bases at J, with 16 bases between the two ends. The length of the CDR3 is 15 residues. From unsorted bulk tissue weighing roughly 17-31 mg, DNA and RNA were co-extracted. Viable tumor cells exceeded 80% in all tumor samples. Sequenced input: liver tumor tissue from sampling region 4. Subset in this sample: tumor region T4, right-lateral pole. The chain recombines TRBV4-1 with TRBJ2-4; D gene ambiguous. This receptor was identified in a middle-aged man with primary liver carcinoma and hepatitis B virus infection. Here the CDR3 DNA reads TGCGCCAGCAGCCCAGTCTTACAGAAAGGAAACATTCAGTACTTC. Translation gives CASSPVLQKGNIQYF.